A single T cell receptor beta chain is shown here with its context. No cognate antigen has been identified for it. No clone much larger than this one lies a single base away; base qualities are absent. The data were taken from a study of cytomegalovirus exposure and HLA in healthy donors (dated by TCRdb to about 2017). For the study in its entirety: An earlier analysis of a few hundred of the donors reported about 260 Gb of sequence data and 90 million to 120 million unique TCR beta sequences obtained from about 179 million T cells. Roughly 5 DR-DQ haplotypes were handled as single units for association and clustering, since linkage in the cohort was strong. An early release covering 550 to 700 HLA-typed donors comprised 300 to 350 gigabases of sequencing data and around 85 million unique TCR sequences. All discovery cohort repertoires had been generated using a single sequencing platform. To study patterns of TCR occurrence, a later analysis re-analyzed previously published TCR beta repertoires from 650 to 750 donors and added high-resolution HLA genotyping. The genetic ancestry cluster associated with self-reported Caucasian donors included about 84% of the 398 genotyped donors. In addition to the first cohort of around 670 subjects, a separate validation cohort of 130 or so different subjects was used. Typing coverage differed by locus: A, B, C, DRB1 and DQB1 were typed in about 620-630 donors, DQA1 in 522, DPA1 in around 580, and DPB1 in around 490. To predict cytomegalovirus infection status, the study combined high-throughput TCR immunosequencing, statistical association of individual TCRs with disease status, and machine learning. Across 398 genotyped donors of the cohort, an average of 235,054 unique TCR beta nucleotide sequences per donor were sequenced, and roughly 20% of those sequences were non-productive. The study profiled the T cell repertoires of hundreds of subjects by immunosequencing and related them to cytomegalovirus serostatus. Rather than using new phenotypic data, the later analysis identified candidate immune exposures from TCR beta sequences and from how often those sequences occurred across donors. In a later genetic analysis, genome-wide SNP genotypes for about three fifths of the roughly 670 donors were used, and that subset was treated as a discovery cohort. Alongside the repertoire data, information on donor age, sex, ethnicity and CMV serostatus was compiled. The aim of the study was to test whether cataloging public T cell receptors could identify signatures of past pathogen exposure. An earlier analysis of some 500 of the donors applied high-throughput TCR beta sequencing to assess whether each TCR beta V gene segment acted as functional or pseudogenic. Both class I and class II loci were covered by HLA typing, at four-digit resolution. Broad study findings and their caveats: The earlier analysis of 587 of the donors excluded 15 to 20 rarely observed V segments, including chromosome 9 orphons, because counts were too low. In a later analysis, most CMV-associated TCR beta chains were found to appear HLA-restricted, with HLA associations seemingly driven largely by CMV exposure. In this cohort, only TCR beta chains were sequenced, and detectable features were limited by the absence of alpha or paired-chain data. An earlier analysis of 587 of the donors showed that most TCR beta V segments appeared in productive rearrangements either about 90% or about 30% of the time, which broadly matched IMGT annotations. The only immune exposure information available for the cohort was CMV serostatus. Several of the top co-occurrence clusters appeared to be linked to parvovirus B19, influenza, CMV and Epstein-Barr virus, according to a later analysis. While some public TCRs were present in many individuals, most TCR sequences turned up only very rarely across donors. Assigning TCR associations to individual alleles was difficult when HLA alleles, especially DR and DQ, strongly co-occurred. Correlated functional status among segregating V segments might reflect linkage disequilibrium, but an unknown experimental factor could not be ruled out. A few of the identified cytomegalovirus-associated TCR beta chains were confirmed in vitro to be specific for cytomegalovirus antigens. The presence/absence analyses assumed that sequencing depth was roughly uniform across donors, and that assumption may not be true. The study listed 164 TCR beta chains as associated with cytomegalovirus. In a later analysis, HLA-associated TCR beta chains were found to be more clonally expanded and to have lower generation probabilities than equally common non-associated chains. A group of highly shared sequence variants was considered likely to be a technical artifact of the sequencing pipeline. In a later analysis, TCR association rates were found to vary across HLA loci, with the most associated TCRs seen for DRB1 alleles and the fewest for HLA-C alleles. Specific HLA alleles were associated with 15,000 to 20,000 TCR beta sequences at a false discovery rate of 0.05 in a later analysis. A further reported finding was that TCR beta sequences accurately predicted the HLA-A and HLA-B alleles for most subjects in the first cohort. In both the original and validation cohorts, the classifier was reported to diagnose cytomegalovirus status with high specificity and sensitivity. The authors suggested that the approach could potentially be generalized to other disease states and immunological phenotypes. HLA typing was unavailable for some donors at each locus, so association tests used only the typed subset. In a later genetic analysis, fewer N-insertions in productive TCRs were reported among donors in an Asian-associated ancestry cluster than the approximately 710-donor mean. Some IMGT-functional V segments, including TRBV6-2 and TRBV6-3, could not be told apart with the 87-base-pair reads, so those segments were excluded. V-gene and J-gene trimming of TCR beta chains was associated with a missense DCLRE1C variant in a later genetic analysis, and the association was replicated in an independent cohort.

Spanning cysteine to phenylalanine, the CDR3 consists of 16 amino acids. Just CDR3 DNA is preserved here, 48 bases in frame from base 1. The germline V gene supplies CDR1 SGHRS and CDR2 YFSETQ. Germline trimming amounts to 0 bases on V and 5 bases on J, with 2 as the count of junction bases outside the gene matches. The cohort was made up of about 610 healthy bone marrow donors. At the time of sampling, every cohort member was nominally healthy, though immune exposures that went unrecorded were likely present. The donor tested CMV seropositive, placing the donor among the 289 seropositive members of the cohort. Each donor provided a peripheral blood sample, and peripheral blood mononuclear cells were used for TCR beta sequencing. The Qiagen DNeasy Blood Extraction Kit was used to extract genomic DNA from the blood cell samples. The library relied on the immunoSEQ multiplex PCR assay. The multiplex PCR relied on a mix of 60 forward primers for TCR Vbeta segments and 13 reverse primers for TCR Jbeta segments. The CDR3 region of rearranged TCR beta genes was amplified from genomic DNA with a multiplex PCR assay. Amplified TCR beta libraries were sequenced as 87-base-pair reads on the Illumina HiSeq System. Regarding the original processing steps: In a later analysis, about 80 million unique TCR beta chains were counted across the roughly 670 repertoires, and roughly 11 million of these chains were shared by at least two donors. Raw reads were error-corrected and collapsed into unique sequences by a nearest-neighbor algorithm in which closely related sequences were merged to remove PCR and sequencing errors. CDR3 sequences were aligned to IMGT reference sequences to assign V, D and J gene segments. For a sequence to be retained, a match of at least six nucleotides to both a V gene segment and a J gene segment was required. A rearrangement counted as productive if the CDR3 had no stop codons and remained in frame with V and J, and every other rearrangement counted as non-productive. CDR3 was defined according to IMGT convention as the region running from the second conserved V-encoded cysteine to the conserved J-encoded phenylalanine. The earlier analysis of 500 to 650 of the donors excluded any sequence lacking an unambiguous match to a single V gene segment. In an earlier analysis of around 600 of the donors, V segments were called functional above 56.7% productive rearrangements and were called segregating when the between-donor standard deviation exceeded 5%. A statistical classification framework was built for diagnosing cytomegalovirus status from the catalog of TCR beta chain sequences. V and J gene assignment, in a later analysis, came from comparing TCR nucleotide sequences with IMGT/GENE-DB human TR gene sequences. In a later analysis, CDR3 sequences and most-parsimonious VDJ recombination scenarios were assigned using the TCRdist pipeline. In a later analysis, each TCR beta chain was defined by its CDR3 amino acid sequence together with its V-gene family, and reads lacking a unique V-gene family were excluded. A later analysis removed 450 to 600 highly shared, low-generation-probability nucleotide sequences to deal with suspected cross-contamination and a sequencing artifact. For each public chain, a later analysis derived a clonal expansion index from normalized ranks of inferred template counts within each repertoire. In a later analysis, generation probabilities were computed using a VDJ recombination model fitted to out-of-frame rearrangements, and the results were checked against IGoR. Hypergeometric tests were used in a later analysis to score TCR-TCR, TCR-HLA and TCR-CMV co-occurrence, with a repertoire-size bias correction applied to the TCR pairs. A later analysis estimated false discovery rates by permuting HLA or CMV assignments 20 times. In a later analysis, co-occurring TCRs were grouped with DBSCAN, and TCRdist sequence similarity was added when clustering was performed within HLA-allele-positive subsets. Repertoires with fewer than 30,000 or more than 120,000 public chains, plus five repertoires with anomalous nucleotide sharing, were excluded from co-occurrence clustering. TCRdb's version of the immuneACCESS table is confined to in-frame rearrangements and falls short of the full clone set. An unresolved V gene accounts for under half of the shortfall where checked; the remainder is of unknown origin. V, J and clone size were drawn from that table, and D and trimming were deduced from the DNA. The sample table contains around 100,000 clones; only one count was recorded for roughly four fifths of them. Under 5.5% of the sample lies in the top ten.

This TCR was recovered from a man aged 35-49 years in good health and CMV-seropositive. The sequence is built from TRBV5-1 and TRBJ2-3; 14 junctional bases match TRBD2. The material sequenced was PBMCs. The bases are TGCGCCAGCAGCTTGGGACTAGCGGGAGGGGAAGATACGCAGTATTTT. Its translation reads: CASSLGLAGGEDTQYF.